Listed below are T cell receptor beta chains from one sample, sequenced in a study of PD-1 blockade in classical Hodgkin lymphoma. Assay: immunoSEQ multiplex PCR; the TCRdb copy retains only in-frame clones and omits some. The sample consists of under 65,000 clones, 80% to 90% of them appearing once. The material was peripheral blood mononuclear cells (PBMCs), obtained at baseline. The receptor source for this set is a human donor with classical Hodgkin lymphoma. Both conserved end residues are trimmed from each CDR3. A D gene is named only where the DNA matches it firmly. Size values are once, few and many counts, or a class for expanded clones, and some rows have none.

J	size	D	V	CDR3
TRBJ2-1	NA	NA	TRBV9	ASSVVPSYNEQF
TRBJ1-1	NA	NA	TRBV7-9	ASSLVFSPEAF
TRBJ1-1	NA	NA	TRBV20-1	SASMNTEAF
TRBJ2-5	NA	NA	TRBV30	AWSPGLEETQY
TRBJ1-1	NA	TRBD1	TRBV7-9	ASSLLDRVKDEAF
TRBJ2-5	NA	TRBD2	TRBV5-1	ASSFSGGVQETQY
TRBJ1-4	NA	NA	TRBV2	ASSRPNEKLF
TRBJ1-2	NA	NA	TRBV7-9	ASSLVLWENGYT
TRBJ2-7	once	NA	TRBV7-2	ASSTLTLLNQQY
TRBJ2-1	NA	NA	TRBV6-6	ASSYGGPVDEQF
TRBJ1-5	NA	TRBD1	TRBV9	ASSRDGQGNQPQH
TRBJ1-1	NA	NA	TRBV13	ASSTYRDLTEAF
TRBJ1-2	NA	NA	TRBV27	ASSLDSGHLGDYGYT
TRBJ1-2	NA	NA	TRBV14	ASNPQGNDYT
TRBJ1-2	NA	NA	TRBV6-1	ASSEARQSYGYT
TRBJ2-1	NA	NA	TRBV19	ASSIRELAYNEQF
TRBJ1-1	NA	TRBD1	TRBV7-2	ASSPVTGTANTEAF
TRBJ2-1	NA	TRBD2	TRBV2	AGRRLAAYNEQF
TRBJ1-2	NA	TRBD1	TRBV10-3	AISELLGRGPEGYT
TRBJ1-2	NA	NA	TRBV6-6	ASNPTRGYGYT
TRBJ2-3	NA	TRBD2	TRBV11-3	ASSLSLAGITDTQY
TRBJ1-1	NA	NA	TRBV29-1	SVEVGRREAF
TRBJ2-7	NA	TRBD1	TRBV5-4	ASSWDSGTSYEQY
TRBJ2-2	NA	NA	TRBV11-1	ASSTSRETGELF
TRBJ1-6	NA	NA	TRBV27	ASSLRNPGLSYNSPLH
TRBJ2-5	NA	NA	TRBV5-8	ASSLRSPGQETQY